Following are 8 T cell receptor beta chains from one sample sequenced in a study of human T cells and chemical hapten exposure (dated by TCRdb to 2020 to 2023). Reading the label with the study, this specimen's time point is: patch test 2, 6 weeks after DPC sensitization. Reading the label with the study, this specimen's treatment or condition is: therapeutic diphenylcyclopropenone sensitization with weekly scalp DPC. Library generation was performed with RACE. The data were produced on a NextSeq 500. TCRdb handled the public reads itself, with Q25 trimming in fastp and clone calling in MiXCR, and kept productive beta chains. CDR3 protein sequences are deduplicated, and each keeps its most common genes and DNA. This sample holds fewer than 100,000 distinct CDR3 sequences; about a tenth were observed only once. The top ten clonotypes cover approximately 2% of the sample. Sequenced here: whole blood, sampled in connection with sensitization to the hapten diphenylcyclopropenone (DPC). Every receptor here comes from a woman in her 40s with alopecia areata. Some clones in this sample may be carry-over from other donors' samples.

In this sample, this clonotype turned up many times. The rearrangement uses TRBV29-1 and TRBJ1-5, with a possible D match to TRBD1 (5 bases). V was trimmed by 4 bases and J by 8 bases, leaving 12 bases between them. The CDR3 totals 12 residues. CDR1 and CDR2 (germline): SQVTM, ANQGSEA. As DNA, the CDR3 is TGCAGCGTTGGTGGGGCGACTGAGCCCCAGCATTTT. As protein: CSVGGATEPQHF. The variable domain in full, completed from reference TRBV29-1 and TRBJ1-5, reads SAVISQKPSRDICQRGTSLTIQCQVDSQVTMMFWYRQQPGQSLTLIATANQGSEATYESGFVIDKFPISRPNLTFSTLTVSNMSPEDSSIYLCSVGGATEPQHFGDGTRLSIL.

The V call is TRBV3-1, the J call TRBJ2-5; D is undetermined. The germline CDR1 and CDR2 sequences are LGHDT and YNNKEL (reference sequence). The CDR3 is made up of 14 amino acids. The V end was cut by 1 base, the J end by 5 bases, with 11 bases between. CDR3 sequence reads: CASSQAGGHETQYF. The CDR3 DNA is TGTGCCAGCAGCCAAGCCGGTGGGCACGAGACCCAGTACTTC.

This clonotype was observed a few times. The V gene is TRBV28, the J gene TRBJ2-1; TRBD2 matches at 8 bases. In germline, CDR1 is MDHEN, CDR2 SYDVKM. The CDR3 loop spans 16 amino acids. Unmatched junction bases numbered 5, after V lost 2 bases and J lost 2 bases. CDR3 loop: CASSLPPGRAYNEQFF. The CDR3 bases are TGTGCCAGCAGTTTACCCCCCGGGAGGGCCTACAATGAGCAGTTCTTC.

The V gene is TRBV18, the J gene TRBJ2-7; D is perhaps TRBD1 (6 bases). This CDR3 is 17 amino acids long. The V end lost 4 bases, the J end lost 3 bases, and 22 bases lay between the germline ends. From germline, CDR1 is KGHSH and CDR2 LQKENI. CDR3 loop: CASSLLPPQGPYYEQYF. The CDR3 nucleotides are TGTGCCAGCTCACTCCTCCCCCCACAGGGCCCCTACTACGAGCAGTACTTC.

Ten or more counts support this clonotype. The CDR3 DNA reads as TGTGCCAGCAGCCAAGTTGGGCAGGGCCCCTACGAGCAGTACTTC. Translated: CASSQVGQGPYEQYF. The chain joins TRBV14 to TRBJ2-7; D is perhaps TRBD1 (5 bases). Germline V CDR1 and CDR2: SGHDN, FVKESK. V lost 1 base and J lost 2, with 12 bases in between. This CDR3 spans 15 amino acids.

This clonotype has ten or more counts. The chain recombines TRBV25-1 with TRBJ2-5; D might be TRBD2 (6 bases). The CDR3 covers 14 residues. Germline V gene sequence: CDR1 MGHDK, CDR2 SYGVNS. V lost 0 bases and J 4 bases, leaving 9 bases between the germline ends. The CDR3 region is CASSEYAGRETQYF. The CDR3 DNA reads TGTGCCAGCAGTGAATACGCCGGGAGAGAGACCCAGTACTTC. Full variable domain (rest looked up from reference TRBV25-1 and TRBJ2-5): EADIYQTPRYLVIGTGKKITLECSQTMGHDKMYWYQQDPGMELHLIHYSYGVNSTEKGDLSSESTVSRIRTEHFPLTLESARPSHTSQYLCASSEYAGRETQYFGPGTRLLVL.

Only a few counts were recorded for this clonotype. V usage is TRBV28 and J usage is TRBJ1-6; D is ambiguous. Trimming pared 7 bases from V and 7 bases from J, leaving 11 bases between. The CDR3 extends over 13 amino acids. The germline CDR1 and CDR2 sequences are MDHEN and SYDVKM. The CDR3 nucleotides are TGTGCCAGCAAGGGAAGGCAGAATTCACCCCTCCACTTT. Its translation is CASKGRQNSPLHF. Full variable domain (outside the CDR3, taken from reference TRBV28 and TRBJ1-6): DVKVTQSSRYLVKRTGEKVFLECVQDMDHENMFWYRQDPGLGLRLIYFSYDVKMKEKGDIPEGYSVSREKKERFSLILESASTNQTSMYLCASKGRQNSPLHFGNGTRLTVT.

This clonotype appeared a few times. The chain employs TRBV18 and TRBJ2-1, with 7 bases identical to TRBD2. CDR3 length equals 16 residues. The germline V gene has CDR1 KGHSH and CDR2 LQKENI. The ends lost 3 bases at V and 0 bases at J; junction bases unmatched: 5. CDR3 sequence: CASSPAGGDSYNEQFF. The CDR3, as DNA: TGTGCCAGCTCACCCGCTGGGGGGGACTCCTACAATGAGCAGTTCTTC. The full variable domain, in which reference TRBV18 and TRBJ2-1 provide the parts outside the CDR3, is NAGVMQNPRHLVRRRGQEARLRCSPMKGHSHVYWYRQLPEEGLKFMVYLQKENIIDESGMPKERFSAEFPKEGPSILRIQQVVRGDSAAYFCASSPAGGDSYNEQFFGPGTRLTVL.